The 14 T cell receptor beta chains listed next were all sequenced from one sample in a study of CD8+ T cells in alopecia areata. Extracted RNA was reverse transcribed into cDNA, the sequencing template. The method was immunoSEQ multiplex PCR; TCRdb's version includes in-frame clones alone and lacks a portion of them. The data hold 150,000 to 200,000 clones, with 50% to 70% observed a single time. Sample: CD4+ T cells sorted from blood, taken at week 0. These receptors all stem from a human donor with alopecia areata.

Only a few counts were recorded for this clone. The CDR3 protein is CASSPSGGNTGELFF. In nucleotides, the CDR3 is TGTGCCAGCAGTCCTAGCGGGGGTAACACCGGGGAGCTGTTTTTT. The rearrangement uses TRBV27 and TRBJ2-2, with 10 bases matching TRBD2. After removal of 5 bases from V and 2 bases from J, the junction contained 2 bases not matched to a gene. The CDR3 length is 15 residues. Germline CDR1 reads MNHEY; CDR2 reads SMNVEV (reference sequence).

This CDR3 reads CASSYSGGPNQPQHF. The CDR3 region has the DNA TGTGCCAGCAGTTACTCCGGGGGACCCAATCAGCCCCAGCATTTT. The chain has TRBV6-5 and TRBJ1-5; weak D call: TRBD1 (5 bases). Trimming shortened V by 0 bases and J by 3 bases, and 9 bases separated the two germline ends. This CDR3 is built from 15 residues. The V gene's germline CDR1 is MNHEY and CDR2 SVGAGI.

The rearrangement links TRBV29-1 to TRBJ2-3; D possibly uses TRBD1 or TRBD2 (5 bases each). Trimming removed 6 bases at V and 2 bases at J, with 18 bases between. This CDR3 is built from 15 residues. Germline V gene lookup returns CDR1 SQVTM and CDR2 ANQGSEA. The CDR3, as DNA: TGCAGCGTAAGGGCAGGGAGAAGGATCACAGATACGCAGTATTTT. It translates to CSVRAGRRITDTQYF.

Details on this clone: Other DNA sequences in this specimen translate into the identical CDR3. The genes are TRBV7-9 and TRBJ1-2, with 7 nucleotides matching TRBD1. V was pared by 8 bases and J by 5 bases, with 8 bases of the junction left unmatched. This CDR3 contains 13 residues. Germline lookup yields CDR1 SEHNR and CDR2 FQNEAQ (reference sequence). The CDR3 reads CASSTPGGYGYTF. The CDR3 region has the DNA TGTGCCAGCTCCACACCAGGGGGGTATGGCTACACCTTC.

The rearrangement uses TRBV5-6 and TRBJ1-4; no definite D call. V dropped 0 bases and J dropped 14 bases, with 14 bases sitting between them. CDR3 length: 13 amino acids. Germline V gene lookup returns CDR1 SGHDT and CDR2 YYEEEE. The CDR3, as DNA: TGTGCCAGCAGCTTGGGGTATAAGGGTAGGCTGTTTTTT. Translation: CASSLGYKGRLFF.

This chain's CDR3 is CASSAREGNQPQHF. The CDR3 DNA is TGTGCCAGCAGTGCAAGGGAAGGCAATCAGCCCCAGCATTTT. This chain links TRBV6-1 with TRBJ1-5; no reliable D call. Trimming cost V 4 bases and J 2 bases, with 9 bases left between them. The CDR3 is 14 amino acids. Germline CDR1 reads MNHNS; CDR2 reads SASEGT.

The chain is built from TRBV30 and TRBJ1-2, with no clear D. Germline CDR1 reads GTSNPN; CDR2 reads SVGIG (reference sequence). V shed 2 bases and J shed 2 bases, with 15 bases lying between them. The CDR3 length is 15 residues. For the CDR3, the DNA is TGTGCCTGGAGTAGGTGGACGCCCGCCAACTATGGCTACACCTTC. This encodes CAWSRWTPANYGYTF. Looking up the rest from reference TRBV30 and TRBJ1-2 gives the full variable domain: SQTIHQWPATLVQPVGSPLSLECTVEGTSNPNLYWYRQAAGRGLQLLFYSVGIGQISSEVPQNLSASRPQDRQFILSSKKLLLSDSGFYLCAWSRWTPANYGYTFGSGTRLTVV.

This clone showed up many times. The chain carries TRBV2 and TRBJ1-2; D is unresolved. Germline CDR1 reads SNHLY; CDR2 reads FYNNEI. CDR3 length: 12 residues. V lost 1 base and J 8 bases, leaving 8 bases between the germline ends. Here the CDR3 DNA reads TGTGCCAGCAGTGAAGGAGCCAGCGGCTACACCTTC. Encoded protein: CASSEGASGYTF.

This CDR3 reads CAWSRQGAIEQYF. CDR3 nucleotides: TGTGCCTGGAGTCGTCAGGGGGCCATCGAGCAGTACTTC. The chain couples TRBV30 to TRBJ2-7, with 8 bases fitting TRBD1. With V trimmed by 2 bases and J by 6 bases, 6 bases remained unmatched. Germline V gene lookup returns CDR1 GTSNPN and CDR2 SVGIG (reference sequence). The CDR3 runs 13 residues.

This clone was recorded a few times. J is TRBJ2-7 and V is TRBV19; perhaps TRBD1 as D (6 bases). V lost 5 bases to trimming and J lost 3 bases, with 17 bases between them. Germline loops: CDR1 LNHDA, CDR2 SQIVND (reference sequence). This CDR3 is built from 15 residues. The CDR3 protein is CASSLRNTGSYEQYF. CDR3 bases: TGTGCCAGTAGTCTCCGAAATACAGGGAGCTACGAGCAGTACTTC.

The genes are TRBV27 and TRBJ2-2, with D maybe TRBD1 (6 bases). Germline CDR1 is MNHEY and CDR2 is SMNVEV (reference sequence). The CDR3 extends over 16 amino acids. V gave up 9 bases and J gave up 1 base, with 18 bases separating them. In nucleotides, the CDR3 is TGTGCCAGGGAATGTCCTAGGACAGAGAACACCGGGGAGCTGTTTTTT. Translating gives CARECPRTENTGELFF.

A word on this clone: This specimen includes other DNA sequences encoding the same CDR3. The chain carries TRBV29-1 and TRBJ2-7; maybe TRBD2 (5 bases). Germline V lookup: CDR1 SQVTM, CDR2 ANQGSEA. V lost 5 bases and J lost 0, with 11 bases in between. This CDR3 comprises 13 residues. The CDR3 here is CSVRGRVSYEQYF. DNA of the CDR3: TGCAGCGTTAGAGGGCGAGTCTCCTACGAGCAGTACTTC.

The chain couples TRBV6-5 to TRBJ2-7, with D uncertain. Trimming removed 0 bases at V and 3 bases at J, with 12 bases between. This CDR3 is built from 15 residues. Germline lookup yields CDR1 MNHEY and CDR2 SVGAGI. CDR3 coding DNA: TGTGCCAGCAGTTACTCGGCGAATTCTGGCTACGAGCAGTACTTC. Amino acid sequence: CASSYSANSGYEQYF.

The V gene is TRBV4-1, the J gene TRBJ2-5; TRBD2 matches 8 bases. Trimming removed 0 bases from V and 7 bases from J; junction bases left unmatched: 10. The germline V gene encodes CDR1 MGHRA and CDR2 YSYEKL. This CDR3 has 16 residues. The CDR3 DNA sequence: TGCGCCAGCAGCCAAGAAATACTAGCGGTCCGGGCGACCCAGTACTTC. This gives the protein CASSQEILAVRATQYF.